The T cell receptor beta chain under discussion was sequenced for a study of immune heterogeneity within non-small cell lung tumors. Samples each supplied around 630 ng of bulk tumor genomic DNA as template. Surgical sampling yielded several biopsies per primary tumor (spaced far apart). Before undergoing curative surgery, patients had newly diagnosed non-small cell lung cancer that was untreated. Sample donors consisted of newly diagnosed non-small cell lung cancer patients who were undergoing surgery with curative intent. Multiplex PCR employing 32 V and 13 J primers generated amplicons of the TCR beta CDR3. TCRdb used MiXCR to reprocess the multiplex PCR reads, holding one entry per CDR3 protein. The sample lists around 29,000 distinct CDR3 sequences, approximately 30% occurring once. V was clipped by 7 bases and J by 10 bases, with 20 bases between them. This CDR3 comprises 14 residues. Germline V gene data show CDR1 as SNHLY and CDR2 as FYNNEI.

Ten or more counts support this clonotype. The chain carries TRBV2 and TRBJ2-1, with TRBD2 as a possible D gene (6 bases). This TCR derives from a man aged 35-49 years with non-small cell lung cancer. The sample taken for sequencing was lung tumor tissue. Here the CDR3 DNA reads TGTGCCAGCAAAGGCGGGACGTCCTTTGGAGAGCAGTTCTTC. Its protein product is CASKGGTSFGEQFF.